This T cell receptor beta chain was observed in a study of tumor and adjacent non-tumor tissue in lung cancer. RNA was extracted from bulk tissue without any cell sorting. The normal lung tissue was taken more than 3 cm from the tumor edge. TCRbeta libraries were built with three rounds of nested PCR, modified from ARM-PCR. In TCRdb, the multiplex PCR reads were re-called with MiXCR into one record per CDR3 protein. This repertoire shows roughly 75,000 distinct CDR3 sequences, 80% to 90% found once; its top ten account for approximately 51%. Germline values: CDR1 SGHNT, CDR2 YENEEA. This CDR3 region has 13 residues. Note on this clonotype: At one end the junction does not follow the germline gene, possibly because of a read error.

The V gene is TRBV11-3, the J gene TRBJ2-5; D gene uncertain. The receptor was isolated from a man in his 60s with non-small cell lung cancer. The sample taken for sequencing was distant non-tumor lung tissue. The CDR3 is CASSFTGEETEYF. CDR3 DNA: TGTGCCAGCAGCTTTACTGGGGAAGAGACCGAGTATTTC.